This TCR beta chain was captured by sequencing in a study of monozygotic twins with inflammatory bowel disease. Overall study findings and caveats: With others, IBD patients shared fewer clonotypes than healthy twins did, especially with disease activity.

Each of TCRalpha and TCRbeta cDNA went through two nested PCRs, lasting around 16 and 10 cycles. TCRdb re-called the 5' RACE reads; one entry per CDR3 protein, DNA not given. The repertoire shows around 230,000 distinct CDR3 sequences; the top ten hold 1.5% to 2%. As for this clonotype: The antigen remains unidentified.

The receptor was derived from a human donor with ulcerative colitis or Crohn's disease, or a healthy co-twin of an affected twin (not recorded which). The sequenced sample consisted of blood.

This chain's CDR3 is CSAPDNYEQFF. The chain combines TRBV20-1 with TRBJ2-1. This CDR3 is built from 11 residues. CDR1 DFQATT and CDR2 SNEGSKA come from the germline V gene (reference sequence).